The present entry profiles one TCR beta chain with its context. Germline V gene data show CDR1 as SGHRS and CDR2 as YFSETQ. The CDR3 runs 15 residues. V was cut by 6 bases and J by 5 bases, with 17 bases left in between. The sample is drawn from a study of technical replicates of blood from a handful of donors. Clones were read by immunoSEQ multiplex PCR, and TCRdb kept only the in-frame ones, dropping some. There are approximately 66,000 clones in the sample; approximately 90% occur only once, and approximately 4.5% lies in the top ten. This chain uses TRBV5-1 with TRBJ2-2; TRBD2 might be the D (5 bases). The source of this sequence is a human donor in good health. Some clones in this sample may be carry-over from other donors' samples. Sequencing was performed on PBMCs. CDR3 coding DNA: TGCGCCAGCAAACCGGGCGGGCTAGGGACCGGGGAGCTGTTTTTT. Its translation is CASKPGGLGTGELFF. Full variable domain (rest looked up from reference TRBV5-1 and TRBJ2-2): KAGVTQTPRYLIKTRGQQVTLSCSPISGHRSVSWYQQTPGQGLQFLFEYFSETQRNKGNFPGRFSGRQFSNSRSEMNVSTLELGDSALYLCASKPGGLGTGELFFGEGSRLTVL.